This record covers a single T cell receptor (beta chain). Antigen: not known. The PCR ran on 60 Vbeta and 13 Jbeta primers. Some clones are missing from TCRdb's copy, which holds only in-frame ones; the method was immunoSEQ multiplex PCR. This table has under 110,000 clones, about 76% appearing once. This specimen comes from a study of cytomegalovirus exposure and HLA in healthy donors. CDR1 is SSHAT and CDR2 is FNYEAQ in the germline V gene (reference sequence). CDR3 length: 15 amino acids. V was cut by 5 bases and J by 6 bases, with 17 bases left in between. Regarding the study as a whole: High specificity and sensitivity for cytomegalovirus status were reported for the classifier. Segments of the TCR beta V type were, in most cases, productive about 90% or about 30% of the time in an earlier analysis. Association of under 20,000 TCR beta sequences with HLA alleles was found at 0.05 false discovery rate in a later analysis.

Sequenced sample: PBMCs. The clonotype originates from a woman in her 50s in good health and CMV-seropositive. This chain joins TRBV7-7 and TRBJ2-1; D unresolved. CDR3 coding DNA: TGTGCCAGCAGCCAGGCTCACGTCGCCCTCAATGAGCAGTTCTTC. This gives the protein CASSQAHVALNEQFF. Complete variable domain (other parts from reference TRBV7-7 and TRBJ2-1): GAGVSQSPRYKVTKRGQDVTLRCDPISSHATLYWYQQALGQGPEFLTYFNYEAQPDKSGLPSDRFSAERPEGSISTLTIQRTEQRDSAMYRCASSQAHVALNEQFFGPGTRLTVL.